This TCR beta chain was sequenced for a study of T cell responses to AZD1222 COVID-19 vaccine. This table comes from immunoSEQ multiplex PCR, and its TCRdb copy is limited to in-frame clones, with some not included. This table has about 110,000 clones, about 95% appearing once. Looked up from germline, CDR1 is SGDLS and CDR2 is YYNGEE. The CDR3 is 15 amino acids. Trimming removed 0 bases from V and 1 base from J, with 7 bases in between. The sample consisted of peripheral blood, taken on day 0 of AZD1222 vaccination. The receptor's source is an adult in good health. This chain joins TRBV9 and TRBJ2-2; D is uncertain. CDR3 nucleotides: TGTGCCAGCAGCGTAGGGAACAGGAACACCGGGGAGCTGTTTTTT. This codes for CASSVGNRNTGELFF.